The next 7 T cell receptor beta chains were all read from a single sample in a study of cytomegalovirus exposure and HLA in healthy donors. In the PCR, 60 Vbeta and 13 Jbeta primers were used. The protocol was immunoSEQ multiplex PCR, while the TCRdb copy is restricted to in-frame clones and leaves out a portion. The table shows 150,000 to 160,000 clones, with around 74% occurring only once. The specimen was PBMCs. All receptors derive from a man between 18 and 29 years old in good health and CMV-seronegative.

The rearrangement uses TRBV7-6 and TRBJ2-5, with a possible D match to TRBD1 (6 bases). The DNA end is more similar to TRBJ2-7, so the J call may be wrong. Per the germline V gene, CDR1 is SGHVS and CDR2 is FNYEAQ. The CDR3 totals 14 residues. The CDR3 region has the DNA TGTGCCAGCAGCCCGTCAGGGGATACCTACGAGCAGTACTTC. Translating it yields CASSPSGDTYEQYF.

This chain joins TRBV5-6 and TRBJ2-7, with TRBD1 identical over 9 bases. V gave up 3 bases and J gave up 3 bases; unmatched junction bases: 10. From germline, CDR1 is SGHDT and CDR2 YYEEEE. The CDR3 runs to 16 residues. The CDR3: CASSWENRGRVYEQYV. The CDR3 DNA reads as TGTGCCAGCAGCTGGGAGAACAGGGGGCGCGTCTACGAGCAGTACGTC.

J is TRBJ1-2 and V is TRBV28, with D possibly being TRBD1 (5 bases). The CDR3 has 13 residues. From germline, CDR1 is MDHEN and CDR2 SYDVKM. V was trimmed by 3 bases and J by 7 bases, leaving 12 bases between them. CDR3 loop: CASSFWGGFGYTF. Here the CDR3 DNA reads TGTGCCAGCAGTTTCTGGGGGGGTTTTGGCTACACCTTC.

The CDR3 DNA sequence: TGTGCCAGCAGTTACTCAGGGGTTCACACCGGGGAGCTGTTTTTT. Protein product: CASSYSGVHTGELFF. The chain has TRBV6-6 and TRBJ2-2; possible D gene TRBD1, 5 bases. Per germline, CDR1 MNHNY and CDR2 SVGAGI (reference sequence). The CDR3 runs to 15 residues. Trimming took 0 bases from V and 3 from J, leaving 8 bases between them.

For this clone: The sample has other DNA sequences that encode this CDR3 too. The chain joins TRBV6-6 to TRBJ1-5; 7 bases agree with TRBD1. CDR1 and CDR2 from the germline V gene are MNHNY and SVGAGI (reference sequence). Trimming removed 4 bases from V and 2 bases from J; junction bases left unmatched: 2. This CDR3 contains 14 residues. The CDR3 bases are TGTGCCAGCAGTTCCACAGGGGGCAATCAGCCCCAGCATTTT. This encodes CASSSTGGNQPQHF.

J is TRBJ2-3 and V is TRBV25-1; perhaps TRBD1 as D (5 bases). The germline V and J ends were trimmed by 7 bases and 0 bases, with 11 bases remaining between them. CDR3 length: 14 amino acids. Germline loops: CDR1 MGHDK, CDR2 SYGVNS. The CDR3 loop reads CASTPTASTDTQYF. Written as DNA, the CDR3 is TGTGCCAGCACGCCGACAGCTAGCACAGATACGCAGTATTTT.

The chain carries TRBV19 and TRBJ1-2; D gene uncertain. The CDR3 covers 13 residues. CDR1 LNHDA and CDR2 SQIVND come from the germline V gene (reference sequence). Trimming removed 7 bases at V and 7 bases at J, with 16 bases between. CDR3 amino acids: CASTLWSAGGYTF. The DNA of the CDR3 is TGTGCCAGTACCTTGTGGAGTGCGGGTGGCTACACCTTC.